Sequencing of this T cell receptor beta chain was carried out in a study of shared clonotypes between healthy human individuals. Naive CD8 populations comprised CD45RO-negative cells positively selected for CCR7, excluding terminally differentiated effector memory CD45RA+ cells. Donors included only healthy HIV-negative adults lacking recent acute infections or vaccinations. A note on this clone: Its antigen is unknown.

Overall study results and limits: Rarefaction curves obtained for sorted subsets showed sequencing incomplete despite large depth. Clonotype sharing levels among donors were expected to vary with sequencing depth.

Several immunoSEQ 96-well plates shared each subset's DNA, each plate a replicate. Repertoires were generated with immunoSEQ multiplex PCR, while TCRdb's copy carries only in-frame clones and drops some. The repertoire holds about 2.2 million clones, with about 93% as singletons. Sequencing was performed on naive CD8+ T cells from PBMCs. This TCR came from a man between 18 and 29 years old in good health. Some clones in this sample may be carry-over from other donors' samples.

The CDR3: CASSFKPEGGSSQPQHF. CDR3 nucleotide sequence: TGTGCCAGCAGCTTCAAGCCCGAAGGGGGGTCATCTCAGCCCCAGCATTTT. The J gene is TRBJ1-5, the V gene TRBV7-8; a possible D gene is TRBD1 (6 bases). V was cut by 3 bases and J by 6 bases, with 21 bases left in between. Germline V gene lookup returns CDR1 SGHVS and CDR2 FQNEAQ. This CDR3 spans 17 amino acids.